Below, 15 T cell receptor beta chains from the same sample are listed, as sequenced in a study of T-cell reconstitution after alpha-beta-depleted transplantation in children. Unique molecular identifiers were used to barcode this TCRbeta library. TCRdb called the PCR reads again in MiXCR, with one record for every CDR3 protein. This table holds about 250,000 distinct CDR3 sequences, more than 20% found once. Material: PBMCs, mostly from graft donor cells, obtained 360 days after TCRalphabeta/CD19-depleted stem cell transplant. All receptors come from a female patient between 2 and 10 years old who had a stem cell transplant for congenital amegakaryocytic thrombocytopenia, so the T cells may come from the graft donor.

This clonotype turned up a few times. This rearrangement joins TRBV30 to TRBJ1-5; D gene unclear. V was pared by 3 bases and J by 9 bases, with 15 bases between. The CDR3 is 13 residues long. The germline V gene encodes CDR1 GTSNPN and CDR2 SVGIG (reference sequence). CDR3 in DNA: TGTGCCTGGAGCAAAACAATCGAAGGGCCCCAGCATTTT. Translated: CAWSKTIEGPQHF.

The chain recombines TRBV7-9 with TRBJ2-3, with D hard to call. Per germline, CDR1 SEHNR and CDR2 FQNEAQ (reference sequence). Deletions cut 5 bases from V and 3 bases from J, with 15 bases between. This CDR3 contains 15 residues. The CDR3 sequence: CASSQITAGTDTQYF. CDR3 nucleotides: TGTGCCAGCAGCCAAATCACGGCCGGGACAGATACGCAGTATTTT.

This clonotype was picked up a small number of times. The chain couples TRBV6-1 to TRBJ2-1; D call uncertain. The CDR3 runs to 11 residues. CDR1 and CDR2 from the germline V gene are MNHNS and SASEGT. V was shortened by 5 bases and J by 9 bases, with 8 bases between the two germline ends. CDR3 coding DNA: TGTGCCAGCAGTAACACCGGTGAGCAGTTCTTC. As protein: CASSNTGEQFF.

The sample holds many counts of this clonotype. This chain uses TRBV28 with TRBJ2-7; D perhaps matches TRBD1 (5 bases). CDR3 length: 13 amino acids. Germline CDR1 reads MDHEN; CDR2 reads SYDVKM. The V gene lost 6 bases and the J gene lost 2 bases, with 11 bases spanning the gap. As DNA, the CDR3 is TGTGCCAGCAGCCCAATCAGGGCCTACGAGCAGTACTTC. This gives the protein CASSPIRAYEQYF.

This clonotype was detected only a few times. The chain combines TRBV10-3 with TRBJ2-1; 11 positions agree with TRBD2. This CDR3 has 16 amino acids. V lost 9 bases to trimming and J lost 0 bases; unmatched junction nucleotides: 7. Germline values: CDR1 ENHRY, CDR2 SYGVKD. The CDR3 nucleotides are TGTGCCATTGGCACTAGCGGGAGAAGCTCCTACAATGAGCAGTTCTTC. Protein product: CAIGTSGRSSYNEQFF.

This clonotype was seen only a few times. The rearrangement uses TRBV28 and TRBJ2-6; D unclear. The CDR3 extends over 17 amino acids. Looked up from germline, CDR1 is MDHEN and CDR2 is SYDVKM. V was cut by 0 bases and J by 0 bases, with 9 bases left in between. As DNA, the CDR3 is TGTGCCAGCAGTTTATGGAGTCAGTTCTCTGGGGCCAACGTCCTGACTTTC. Its translation: CASSLWSQFSGANVLTF. The full variable domain, its missing parts supplied by reference TRBV28 and TRBJ2-6, is DVKVTQSSRYLVKRTGEKVFLECVQDMDHENMFWYRQDPGLGLRLIYFSYDVKMKEKGDIPEGYSVSREKKERFSLILESASTNQTSMYLCASSLWSQFSGANVLTFGAGSRLTVL.

This clonotype was observed a few times. The chain carries TRBV25-1 and TRBJ2-7; the match to TRBD2 covers 14 bases. The CDR3 spans 15 residues. Germline V gives CDR1 MGHDK, CDR2 SYGVNS. J was trimmed by 9 bases and V by 7 bases; bases with no gene match: 11. CDR3 in amino acids: CASTPWGTSGRGQYF. The CDR3 DNA follows: TGTGCCAGCACCCCATGGGGGACTAGCGGGAGAGGGCAGTACTTC.

This clonotype was observed a few times. The chain recombines TRBV12-3 or TRBV12-4 with TRBJ2-6, with D unresolved. The V and J ends lost 3 bases and 7 bases respectively, with 7 bases between them. This CDR3 region has 13 residues. DNA of the CDR3: TGTGCCAGCAGTTTCTTGGATGCCAACGTCCTGACTTTC. Translation gives CASSFLDANVLTF.

This clonotype has a handful of counts. V gene TRBV12-3 or TRBV12-4 combines with J gene TRBJ2-2; D unresolved. The CDR3 length is 13 residues. V was shortened by 1 base and J by 6 bases, with 6 bases between the two germline ends. The CDR3 bases are TGTGCCAGCAGTTTAGGGATCCCCGGGGAGCTGTTTTTT. Its translation is CASSLGIPGELFF.

This clonotype appeared a few times. V and J are TRBV18 and TRBJ2-5, with TRBD1 as a possible D gene (5 bases). Germline values: CDR1 KGHSH, CDR2 LQKENI. V lost 4 bases and J 0 bases, leaving 9 bases between the germline ends. The CDR3 consists of 14 residues. CDR3 region: CASSQRQYQETQYF. Here the CDR3 DNA reads TGTGCCAGCTCACAACGACAGTACCAAGAGACCCAGTACTTC.

V is TRBV21-1 and J is TRBJ2-7; the D call TRBD2 from the table was never checked on the DNA. TRBV21-1 is a recognized pseudogene. CDR3 length equals 16 residues. The DNA of the CDR3 is TGTGCCAGCAGCAAAGTTCGGGCCAACAAAAGGTACGAGCAGTACTTC. It codes for CASSKVRANKRYEQYF.

The rearrangement joins TRBV5-1 to TRBJ2-5; TRBD2 might be the D (6 bases). There are 13 residues in the CDR3. V lost 0 bases and J 5 bases, leaving 8 bases between the germline ends. Per the germline V gene, CDR1 is SGHRS and CDR2 is YFSETQ. The CDR3 loop is CASSLGGGETQYF. As DNA, the CDR3 is TGCGCCAGCAGCTTGGGTGGAGGGGAGACCCAGTACTTC.

This rearrangement joins TRBV5-5 to TRBJ1-5; 8 nucleotides match TRBD1. The CDR3 has 15 residues. V trimming: 1 base; J trimming: 5 bases; junction bases outside the gene matches: 5. Germline values: CDR1 SGHKS, CDR2 YYEKEE (reference sequence). The CDR3 loop reads CASSLYQGAYQPQHF. The CDR3 bases are TGTGCCAGCAGCTTGTACCAGGGGGCCTATCAGCCCCAGCATTTT.

The rearrangement links TRBV5-1 to TRBJ1-1; 8 bases match TRBD1. The CDR3 contains 16 residues. V trimming: 4 bases; J trimming: 0 bases; junction bases outside the gene matches: 8. Germline loops: CDR1 SGHRS, CDR2 YFSETQ. The CDR3: CASSPGTGLMNTEAFF. DNA of the CDR3: TGCGCCAGCAGCCCAGGGACAGGACTAATGAACACTGAAGCTTTCTTT.

The chain is built from TRBV13 and TRBJ2-7; TRBD2 matches 13 bases. Unmatched junction bases numbered 7, after V lost 4 bases and J lost 4 bases. CDR3 length: 16 residues. The germline V gene encodes CDR1 PRHDT and CDR2 FYEKMQ (reference sequence). The DNA for the CDR3 is TGTGCCAGCAGCTGGGGGGGACTAGCGGGGACGTACGAGCAGTACTTC. It translates to CASSWGGLAGTYEQYF.